The 23 T cell receptor beta chains reported below all come from one sample, sequenced in a study of PD-1 blockade in classical Hodgkin lymphoma. Some clones are missing from TCRdb's copy, which holds only in-frame ones; the method was immunoSEQ multiplex PCR. The sample yields around 28,000 clones, around 87% seen once. Time point defined: cycle 4 day 1 (C4D1), after less than seven weeks of nivolumab. Each and every patient relapsed after autologous stem cell transplantation, and patients got differing brentuximab vedotin exposure. CD4+ T cells were purified from thawed PBMCs by magnetic negative selection. The sequencing here drew on CD4+ T cells from blood, taken before the fourth cycle of nivolumab. The receptors here all came from a human donor with classical Hodgkin lymphoma.

The V call is TRBV5-1, the J call TRBJ1-2; possible D gene TRBD1, 6 bases. Trimming took 3 bases from V and 4 from J, leaving 10 bases between them. CDR1 and CDR2 from the germline V gene are SGHRS and YFSETQ. CDR3 length: 13 residues. CDR3 in DNA: TGCGCCAGCAGCTCGTCAGGGGCCTATGGCTACACCTTC. This sequence encodes CASSSSGAYGYTF.

This chain connects TRBV27 to TRBJ2-3, with 7 bases lining up with TRBD2. Germline V gene data show CDR1 as MNHEY and CDR2 as SMNVEV (reference sequence). The CDR3 loop spans 15 amino acids. Losses at the gene ends were 6 bases for V and 2 bases for J; bases not matched to a gene: 8. CDR3 coding DNA: TGTGCCAGCAGGGCGGGGGACCTTCTCACAGATACGCAGTATTTT. Its translation is CASRAGDLLTDTQYF.

The CDR3 coding sequence is TGTGCCAGCAGCCAGGGGACCGGCGGGGAGCTGTTTTTT. Residues: CASSQGTGGELFF. The chain carries TRBV11-2 and TRBJ2-2, with D tentatively TRBD1 (6 bases). Between the trimmed V and J ends, which lost 5 bases and 7 bases, there was a span of 11 bases. The CDR3 is made up of 13 amino acids. Germline CDR1 and CDR2: SGHAT and FQNNGV. Looking up the rest from reference TRBV11-2 and TRBJ2-2 gives the full variable domain: EAGVAQSPRYKIIEKRQSVAFWCNPISGHATLYWYQQILGQGPKLLIQFQNNGVVDDSQLPKDRFSAERLKGVDSTLKIQPAKLEDSAVYLCASSQGTGGELFFGEGSRLTVL.

The CDR3 spells CSGGTSGTPTDTQYF. The DNA for the CDR3 is TGCAGCGGAGGGACTAGCGGGACCCCTACAGATACGCAGTATTTT. The chain couples TRBV29-1 to TRBJ2-3, with 13 bases aligning to TRBD2. CDR3 length equals 15 residues. Germline CDR1 and CDR2: SQVTM and ANQGSEA. The trim removed 7 bases at V and 3 bases at J, leaving 7 bases unmatched.

This chain connects TRBV27 to TRBJ2-7; 7 bases agree with TRBD2. The CDR3 is 16 residues long. CDR1 and CDR2 from the germline V gene are MNHEY and SMNVEV (reference sequence). The junction had 15 bases not matched to a gene; V was cut back by 6 bases and J by 4 bases. For the CDR3, the DNA is TGTGCCAGCAGCCGTTACCCCGTTGGCGGGAGTTACGAGCAGTACTTC. This codes for CASSRYPVGGSYEQYF.

CDR3: CASSPLDNSPLHF. The CDR3 DNA reads TGTGCCAGCTCACCTCTAGACAATTCACCCCTCCACTTT. The chain has TRBV18 and TRBJ1-6, with D unclear. V was clipped by 3 bases and J by 7 bases, with 7 bases between them. CDR1 and CDR2 (germline): KGHSH, LQKENI. CDR3 length: 13 residues.

The V gene is TRBV10-3, the J gene TRBJ2-2, with 14 nucleotides matching TRBD2. This CDR3 is 15 amino acids long. V was pared by 8 bases and J by 7 bases, with 6 bases of the junction left unmatched. The V gene's germline CDR1 is ENHRY and CDR2 SYGVKD. CDR3 nucleotide sequence: TGTGCCATCGGGGGGACTAGCGGGAGTGTCGGGGAGCTGTTTTTT. As protein: CAIGGTSGSVGELFF.

The sample holds one count of this clone. The chain joins TRBV10-3 to TRBJ2-1; the match to TRBD2 covers 8 bases. Unmatched junction bases numbered 5, after V lost 10 bases and J lost 3 bases. This CDR3 spans 13 amino acids. Germline V CDR1 and CDR2: ENHRY, SYGVKD. In nucleotides, the CDR3 is TGTGCCACCGCCGGGACTAGCTACAATGAGCAGTTCTTC. Its protein product is CATAGTSYNEQFF.

V is TRBV6-6 and J is TRBJ2-7, with 7 bases that match TRBD1. Germline lookup yields CDR1 MNHNY and CDR2 SVGAGI (reference sequence). V lost 5 bases, J lost 2 bases, and 9 bases stayed unmatched. The CDR3 runs 15 residues. The CDR3 protein is CASSNRQGIAYEQYF. The CDR3 bases are TGTGCCAGCAGTAATCGACAGGGTATTGCCTACGAGCAGTACTTC.

This chain links TRBV2 with TRBJ2-7; tentative D call: TRBD1 (6 bases). The CDR3 runs to 15 residues. V was pared by 1 base and J by 2 bases, with 12 bases between. Germline loops: CDR1 SNHLY, CDR2 FYNNEI. DNA for the CDR3: TGTGCCAGCAGTGAAGACCCCAGGGGACCCTACGAGCAGTACTTC. This encodes CASSEDPRGPYEQYF. The full variable domain, rest sourced from reference TRBV2 and TRBJ2-7, is EPEVTQTPSHQVTQMGQEVILRCVPISNHLYFYWYRQILGQKVEFLVSFYNNEISEKSEIFDDQFSVERPDGSNFTLKIRSTKLEDSAMYFCASSEDPRGPYEQYFGPGTRLTVT.

This clone was observed a few times. The chain uses TRBV5-4 and TRBJ1-6; D not certain. CDR3 length equals 14 residues. Germline CDR1 and CDR2: SGHNT and YYREEE (reference sequence). V was clipped by 0 bases and J by 5 bases, with 6 bases between them. The CDR3 nucleotides read TGTGCCAGCAGCTTGGACCCAGATAATTCACCCCTCCACTTT. Its protein product is CASSLDPDNSPLHF.

The V call is TRBV7-8, the J call TRBJ2-3; D is unresolved. Germline V CDR1 and CDR2: SGHVS, FQNEAQ. This CDR3 contains 15 residues. Trimming cost V 0 bases and J 2 bases, with 9 bases left between them. CDR3 sequence reads: CASSLAIGFTDTQYF. CDR3 coding DNA: TGTGCCAGCAGCTTAGCTATAGGCTTCACAGATACGCAGTATTTT.

The V call is TRBV6-1, the J call TRBJ2-4; D is unclear. The CDR3 contains 13 residues. The germline gives CDR1 MNHNS, CDR2 SASEGT. Trimming left V 2 bases short and J 15 bases short, with 17 bases between. The CDR3 DNA reads TGTGCCAGCAGTGAAAGCCCCGACATTCTAGGGTACTTC. Its protein is CASSESPDILGYF.

The gene calls are TRBV18 and TRBJ2-3, with 9 positions matching TRBD1. V lost 3 bases, J lost 1 base, and 8 bases stayed unmatched. The CDR3 has 17 residues. Germline values: CDR1 KGHSH, CDR2 LQKENI. The CDR3 nucleotides read TGTGCCAGCTCACCTCTCCCGGGACAGGGACGCACAGATACGCAGTATTTT. Amino acid sequence: CASSPLPGQGRTDTQYF.

This clone came up a few times. The chain links TRBV28 to TRBJ2-1; no firm D call. Germline V CDR1 and CDR2: MDHEN, SYDVKM. The CDR3 consists of 15 residues. V was clipped by 2 bases and J by 1 base, with 9 bases between them. The DNA of the CDR3 is TGTGCCAGCAGTTTAGTGGGCCGATCCTACAATGAGCAGTTCTTC. Its translation: CASSLVGRSYNEQFF.

The chain couples TRBV5-1 to TRBJ2-6; D gene ambiguous. Germline V gives CDR1 SGHRS, CDR2 YFSETQ. V lost 0 bases and J 0 bases, leaving 4 bases between the germline ends. This CDR3 has 15 residues. The CDR3 reads CASSLASSGANVLTF. The CDR3 nucleotides read TGCGCCAGCAGCTTGGCCAGCTCTGGGGCCAACGTCCTGACTTTC. Full variable domain (outside the CDR3, taken from reference TRBV5-1 and TRBJ2-6): KAGVTQTPRYLIKTRGQQVTLSCSPISGHRSVSWYQQTPGQGLQFLFEYFSETQRNKGNFPGRFSGRQFSNSRSEMNVSTLELGDSALYLCASSLASSGANVLTFGAGSRLTVL.

This sequence joins TRBV18 and TRBJ2-2; D is undetermined. V lost 3 bases to trimming and J lost 6 bases, with 2 bases between them. The CDR3 is made up of 11 amino acids. Per the germline V gene, CDR1 is KGHSH and CDR2 is LQKENI. In DNA, the CDR3 is TGTGCCAGCTCACCGGCCGGGGAGCTGTTTTTT. As protein: CASSPAGELFF.

This clone showed up just once. This sequence joins TRBV18 and TRBJ2-1; possibly TRBD1 or TRBD2 for D (6 bases each). V lost 0 bases and J 4 bases, leaving 13 bases between the germline ends. This CDR3 contains 16 residues. Germline CDR1 is KGHSH and CDR2 is LQKENI. The CDR3 DNA reads as TGTGCCAGCTCACCACCGGGTCTAGGGGGGTACAATGAGCAGTTCTTC. This encodes CASSPPGLGGYNEQFF.

The chain couples TRBV9 to TRBJ2-7; 9 positions match TRBD1. The CDR3 length is 18 residues. Germline V lookup: CDR1 SGDLS, CDR2 YYNGEE. V dropped 4 bases and J dropped 5; count of bases not matched to a gene: 19. Here the CDR3 reads CASSPRPLPGQGPHEQYF. CDR3 bases: TGTGCCAGCAGCCCCAGACCCCTACCGGGACAGGGTCCCCACGAGCAGTACTTC.

The chain links TRBV5-4 to TRBJ2-5; 7 nucleotides align to TRBD2. Germline CDR1 is SGHNT and CDR2 is YYREEE (reference sequence). Losses at the gene ends were 6 bases for V and 5 bases for J; bases not matched to a gene: 10. The CDR3 spans 14 residues. The CDR3 DNA follows: TGTGCCAGCAACCTGGGGGAGGGGATGGAGACCCAGTACTTC. This translates into CASNLGEGMETQYF.

The chain recombines TRBV28 with TRBJ1-5; no clear D gene. CDR3 size: 13 residues. From germline, CDR1 is MDHEN and CDR2 SYDVKM. Trimming removed 5 bases at V and 5 bases at J, with 10 bases between. The CDR3 region is CASSPMVYQPQHF. The CDR3 nucleotides read TGTGCCAGCAGTCCTATGGTTTATCAGCCCCAGCATTTT.

The count of this clone is one. CDR3 in amino acids: CASGPRVPGELFF. The CDR3 nucleotides read TGTGCCAGCGGCCCACGGGTCCCCGGGGAGCTGTTTTTT. The chain combines TRBV27 with TRBJ2-2; D is undetermined. The CDR3 length is 13 residues. Per germline, CDR1 MNHEY and CDR2 SMNVEV (reference sequence). V lost 8 bases, J lost 6 bases, and 13 bases lay in between.

Here the CDR3 DNA reads TGTGCCAGCATCCGAGGGGGGACAGGGAACAATGAGCAGTTCTTC. It translates to CASIRGGTGNNEQFF. V gene TRBV11-2 combines with J gene TRBJ2-1; TRBD1 agrees at 9 bases. The V and J ends lost 7 bases and 5 bases, in that order; junction bases with no gene match: 9. Germline CDR1 SGHAT, CDR2 FQNNGV. The CDR3 totals 15 residues.